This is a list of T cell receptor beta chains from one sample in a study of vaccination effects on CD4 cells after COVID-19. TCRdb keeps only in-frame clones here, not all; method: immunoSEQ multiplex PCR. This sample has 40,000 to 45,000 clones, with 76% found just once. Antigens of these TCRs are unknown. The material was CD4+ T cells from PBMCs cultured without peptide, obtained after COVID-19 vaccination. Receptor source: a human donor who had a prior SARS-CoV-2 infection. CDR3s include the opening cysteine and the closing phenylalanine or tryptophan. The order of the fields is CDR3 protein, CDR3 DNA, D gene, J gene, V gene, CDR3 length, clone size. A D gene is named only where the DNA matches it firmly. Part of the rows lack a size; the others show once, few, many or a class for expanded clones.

CDR3aa: CASSPQRLGTEAFF; CDR3nt: TGTGCCAGCAGCCCTCAGCGCCTCGGGACTGAAGCTTTCTTT; d_gene: NA; j_gene: TRBJ1-1; v_gene: TRBV3-1/TRBV3-2; len: 14; abundance: NA
CDR3aa: CASSGAGNNEQFF; CDR3nt: TGCGCCAGCAGCGGGGCAGGGAACAATGAGCAGTTCTTC; d_gene: NA; j_gene: TRBJ2-1; v_gene: TRBV5-1; len: 13; abundance: NA
CDR3aa: CASSLIRGVYAGELFF; CDR3nt: TGCGCCAGCAGCTTAATTAGGGGGGTCTACGCCGGGGAGCTGTTTTTT; d_gene: NA; j_gene: TRBJ2-2; v_gene: TRBV5-1; len: 16; abundance: NA
CDR3aa: CASSPSGLPQHF; CDR3nt: TGTGCCAGCAGCCCATCCGGTTTGCCCCAGCATTTT; d_gene: NA; j_gene: TRBJ1-5; v_gene: TRBV28; len: 12; abundance: NA
CDR3aa: CASRPRRSEQYF; CDR3nt: TGTGCCAGCAGACCCCGGCGCTCCGAGCAGTACTTC; d_gene: NA; j_gene: TRBJ2-7; v_gene: TRBV27; len: 12; abundance: NA
CDR3aa: CASSRLGGSQHGYTF; CDR3nt: TGTGCCAGCAGTCGACTGGGGGGTAGCCAACATGGCTACACCTTC; d_gene: NA; j_gene: TRBJ1-2; v_gene: TRBV27; len: 15; abundance: NA
CDR3aa: CASSWDRGPHQPQHF; CDR3nt: TGTGCCAGCAGCTGGGACAGGGGGCCCCATCAGCCCCAGCATTTT; d_gene: TRBD1; j_gene: TRBJ1-5; v_gene: TRBV7-9; len: 15; abundance: NA
CDR3aa: CASTRGGEGSPEAFF; CDR3nt: TGCGCCAGCACGCGGGGGGGGGAAGGGTCTCCTGAAGCTTTCTTT; d_gene: NA; j_gene: TRBJ1-1; v_gene: TRBV5-1; len: 15; abundance: few
CDR3aa: CASSEVGGETQYF; CDR3nt: TGCGCCAGCAGCGAGGTGGGAGGAGAGACCCAGTACTTC; d_gene: NA; j_gene: TRBJ2-5; v_gene: TRBV5-1; len: 13; abundance: NA
CDR3aa: CASSQLAYEQYF; CDR3nt: TGTGCCAGCAGCCAGCTAGCCTACGAGCAGTACTTC; d_gene: NA; j_gene: TRBJ2-7; v_gene: TRBV3-1/TRBV3-2; len: 12; abundance: NA
CDR3aa: CASSLAGATVQETQYF; CDR3nt: TGTGCCAGCAGCCTAGCGGGGGCGACTGTCCAGGAGACCCAGTACTTC; d_gene: TRBD2; j_gene: TRBJ2-5; v_gene: TRBV3-1/TRBV3-2; len: 16; abundance: NA
CDR3aa: CASSLAVGTHYTGELFF; CDR3nt: TGTGCCAGCAGCTTAGCGGTCGGGACACACTACACCGGGGAGCTGTTTTTT; d_gene: NA; j_gene: TRBJ2-2; v_gene: TRBV7-2; len: 17; abundance: NA
CDR3aa: CASSQSSTNEKLFF; CDR3nt: TGTGCCAGCAGCCAAAGTTCGACTAATGAAAAACTGTTTTTT; d_gene: NA; j_gene: TRBJ1-4; v_gene: TRBV11-1; len: 14; abundance: NA
CDR3aa: CASRRDRGPGNQPQHF; CDR3nt: TGTGCCAGCAGGCGGGACAGGGGGCCGGGCAATCAGCCCCAGCATTTT; d_gene: TRBD1; j_gene: TRBJ1-5; v_gene: TRBV27; len: 16; abundance: NA
CDR3aa: CATSEGEQPTDTQYF; CDR3nt: TGTGCCACCAGTGAAGGGGAACAACCCACAGATACGCAGTATTTT; d_gene: NA; j_gene: TRBJ2-3; v_gene: TRBV24-1; len: 15; abundance: once
CDR3aa: CASSRSVTRASYEQYF; CDR3nt: TGTGCCAGCAGCCGGAGTGTTACCCGCGCCTCCTACGAGCAGTACTTC; d_gene: NA; j_gene: TRBJ2-7; v_gene: TRBV4-2; len: 16; abundance: NA
CDR3aa: CASSLAGGETQYF; CDR3nt: TGTGCCAGCAGCTTAGCGGGGGGAGAGACCCAGTACTTC; d_gene: TRBD2; j_gene: TRBJ2-5; v_gene: TRBV5-6; len: 13; abundance: NA
CDR3aa: CASSQVGQGGHIQYF; CDR3nt: TGCGCCAGCAGCCAAGTGGGACAGGGAGGTCACATTCAGTACTTC; d_gene: TRBD1; j_gene: TRBJ2-4; v_gene: TRBV4-3; len: 15; abundance: NA
CDR3aa: CASSQPRQGAEETQYF; CDR3nt: TGTGCCAGCAGTCAACCCAGACAGGGGGCGGAGGAGACCCAGTACTTC; d_gene: TRBD1; j_gene: TRBJ2-5; v_gene: TRBV6-2/TRBV6-3; len: 16; abundance: NA
CDR3aa: CASSLVLQETQYF; CDR3nt: TGCGCCAGCAGCTTGGTACTCCAAGAGACCCAGTACTTC; d_gene: NA; j_gene: TRBJ2-5; v_gene: TRBV5-1; len: 13; abundance: once
CDR3aa: CASSVGGAGTGAEKLFF; CDR3nt: TGTGCCAGCAGCGTAGGAGGAGCCGGGACAGGGGCTGAAAAACTGTTTTTT; d_gene: TRBD1; j_gene: TRBJ1-4; v_gene: TRBV9; len: 17; abundance: NA
CDR3aa: CASSVGTELYGYTF; CDR3nt: TGTGCCAGCAGCGTAGGGACAGAACTATATGGCTACACCTTC; d_gene: NA; j_gene: TRBJ1-2; v_gene: TRBV9; len: 14; abundance: NA
CDR3aa: CASSQDRLAQETQYF; CDR3nt: TGTGCCAGCAGCCAAGATCGACTAGCCCAAGAGACCCAGTACTTC; d_gene: TRBD2; j_gene: TRBJ2-5; v_gene: TRBV4-2; len: 15; abundance: NA
CDR3aa: CASSERWGNYGYTF; CDR3nt: TGTGCCAGCAGTGAGCGCTGGGGAAACTATGGCTACACCTTC; d_gene: NA; j_gene: TRBJ1-2; v_gene: TRBV2; len: 14; abundance: NA
CDR3aa: CASSIDSETQYF; CDR3nt: TGTGCCAGCAGCATCGATAGCGAGACCCAGTACTTC; d_gene: NA; j_gene: TRBJ2-5; v_gene: TRBV7-2; len: 12; abundance: NA
CDR3aa: CAISDQGLAKIQETQYF; CDR3nt: TGTGCCATCAGTGATCAGGGACTAGCGAAAATTCAAGAGACCCAGTACTTC; d_gene: TRBD2; j_gene: TRBJ2-5; v_gene: TRBV10-3; len: 17; abundance: NA
CDR3aa: CASSKTGVNEKLFF; CDR3nt: TGTGCCAGCAGCAAGACAGGGGTGAATGAAAAACTGTTTTTT; d_gene: TRBD1; j_gene: TRBJ1-4; v_gene: TRBV9; len: 14; abundance: NA
CDR3aa: CSASRQGISYEQYF; CDR3nt: TGCAGTGCTAGTCGACAGGGCATCTCCTACGAGCAGTACTTC; d_gene: TRBD1; j_gene: TRBJ2-7; v_gene: TRBV20-1; len: 14; abundance: NA
CDR3aa: CASSLDPRDRVLGGYTF; CDR3nt: TGCGCCAGCAGCTTGGACCCCCGGGACAGGGTATTGGGGGGCTACACCTTC; d_gene: TRBD1; j_gene: TRBJ1-2; v_gene: TRBV5-1; len: 17; abundance: NA
CDR3aa: CASSLGLANTGELFF; CDR3nt: TGTGCCAGCAGCTTAGGACTCGCGAACACCGGGGAGCTGTTTTTT; d_gene: NA; j_gene: TRBJ2-2; v_gene: TRBV7-9; len: 15; abundance: NA
CDR3aa: CASSSSSQGAGGYTF; CDR3nt: TGTGCCAGCAGCTCATCGTCACAGGGGGCTGGGGGCTACACCTTC; d_gene: TRBD1; j_gene: TRBJ1-2; v_gene: TRBV7-8; len: 15; abundance: NA
CDR3aa: CASSLDRAYEQYF; CDR3nt: TGTGCCAGCAGCCTGGACAGGGCCTACGAGCAGTACTTC; d_gene: TRBD1; j_gene: TRBJ2-7; v_gene: TRBV7-9; len: 13; abundance: NA
CDR3aa: CASSPHRTYGTIYF; CDR3nt: TGTGCCAGCAGCCCTCACAGGACTTATGGCACCATATATTTT; d_gene: NA; j_gene: TRBJ1-3; v_gene: TRBV7-3; len: 14; abundance: NA
CDR3aa: CSVAALRSSTGELFF; CDR3nt: TGCAGCGTTGCCGCCCTGAGGTCCTCAACCGGGGAGCTGTTTTTT; d_gene: NA; j_gene: TRBJ2-2; v_gene: TRBV29-1; len: 15; abundance: NA
CDR3aa: CASSQGLADYNEQFF; CDR3nt: TGTGCCAGCTCACAGGGACTAGCGGATTACAATGAGCAGTTCTTC; d_gene: TRBD2; j_gene: TRBJ2-1; v_gene: TRBV18; len: 15; abundance: NA
CDR3aa: CASSQVRAGGVEQYF; CDR3nt: TGTGCCAGCAGCCAAGTCCGCGCGGGAGGTGTCGAGCAGTACTTC; d_gene: TRBD2; j_gene: TRBJ2-7; v_gene: TRBV3-1/TRBV3-2; len: 15; abundance: NA
CDR3aa: CASSYSVGQTYEQYF; CDR3nt: TGTGCCAGCAGTTACTCGGTGGGCCAAACCTACGAGCAGTACTTC; d_gene: NA; j_gene: TRBJ2-7; v_gene: TRBV6-2/TRBV6-3; len: 15; abundance: NA
CDR3aa: CASSKGLATYYNEQFF; CDR3nt: TGTGCCAGCAGCAAGGGACTAGCGACCTATTACAATGAGCAGTTCTTC; d_gene: TRBD2; j_gene: TRBJ2-1; v_gene: TRBV5-4; len: 16; abundance: NA
CDR3aa: CASSLGLGWGTNTGELFF; CDR3nt: TGTGCCAGCAGCTTAGGCCTCGGGTGGGGAACGAACACCGGGGAGCTGTTTTTT; d_gene: NA; j_gene: TRBJ2-2; v_gene: TRBV7-9; len: 18; abundance: once
CDR3aa: CASSFGGNIQYF; CDR3nt: TGTGCCAGCAGTTTCGGGGGGAACATTCAGTACTTC; d_gene: TRBD2; j_gene: TRBJ2-4; v_gene: TRBV12-3/TRBV12-4; len: 12; abundance: NA